This TCR beta chain came from a study of T cells in Graves' hyperthyroidism and ophthalmopathy. From germline, CDR1 is DFQATT and CDR2 SNEGSKA (reference sequence). The CDR3 extends over 13 amino acids. Germline trimming cut 6 bases from V and 7 bases from J; bases unmatched to any gene: 7. This clonotype occurred a few times. Patients aged 18 to 65 had newly diagnosed hyperthyroidism that had lasted under 2 months. The investigators amplified TCR beta CDR3 regions from RNA transcripts. Using the HTBI primer set, a first-round RT-PCR was run on the TCR CDR3. TCRdb ran MiXCR on the multiplex PCR reads and lists one entry per CDR3 protein. The repertoire holds approximately 560,000 distinct CDR3 sequences, around 46% seen once, with about 8.2% in the top ten.

Sequenced material: peripheral blood or thyroid tissue (not recorded which). This TCR came from a woman aged 18-30 years with Graves' hyperthyroidism. This chain links TRBV20-1 with TRBJ1-4, with 8 bases aligning to TRBD1. This CDR3 is CSACGQGCEKLFF. As DNA, the CDR3 is TGCAGTGCCTGCGGACAGGGATGTGAAAAACTGTTTTTT.